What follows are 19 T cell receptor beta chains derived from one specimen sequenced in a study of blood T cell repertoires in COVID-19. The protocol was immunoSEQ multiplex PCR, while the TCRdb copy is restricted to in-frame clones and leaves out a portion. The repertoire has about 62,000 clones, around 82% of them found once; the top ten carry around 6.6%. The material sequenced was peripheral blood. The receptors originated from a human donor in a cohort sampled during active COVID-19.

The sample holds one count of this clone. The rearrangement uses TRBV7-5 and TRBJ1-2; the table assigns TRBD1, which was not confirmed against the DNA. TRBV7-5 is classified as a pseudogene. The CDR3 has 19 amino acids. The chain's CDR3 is CARSLVQGVTAGVEYGYTF. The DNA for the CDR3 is TGTGCCAGAAGCTTAGTACAGGGGGTTACCGCAGGGGTGGAGTATGGCTACACCTTC.

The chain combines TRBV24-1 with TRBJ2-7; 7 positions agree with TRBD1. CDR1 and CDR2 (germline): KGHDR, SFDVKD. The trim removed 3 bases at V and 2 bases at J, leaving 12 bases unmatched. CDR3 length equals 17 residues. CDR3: CATSDGSDRLGTYEQYF. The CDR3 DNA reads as TGTGCCACCAGTGATGGCTCGGACAGGCTCGGTACCTACGAGCAGTACTTC.

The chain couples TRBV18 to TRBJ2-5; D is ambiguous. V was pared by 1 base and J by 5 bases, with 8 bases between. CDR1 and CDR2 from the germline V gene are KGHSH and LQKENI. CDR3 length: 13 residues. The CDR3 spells CASSPRAMETQYF. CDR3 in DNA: TGTGCCAGCTCACCACGAGCGATGGAGACCCAGTACTTC.

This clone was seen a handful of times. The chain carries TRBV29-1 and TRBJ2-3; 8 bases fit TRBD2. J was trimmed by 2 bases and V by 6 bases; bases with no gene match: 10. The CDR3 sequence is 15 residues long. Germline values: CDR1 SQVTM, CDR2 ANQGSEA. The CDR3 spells CSVAGGRYNTDTQYF. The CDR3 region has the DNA TGCAGCGTCGCGGGGGGCCGCTATAACACAGATACGCAGTATTTT.

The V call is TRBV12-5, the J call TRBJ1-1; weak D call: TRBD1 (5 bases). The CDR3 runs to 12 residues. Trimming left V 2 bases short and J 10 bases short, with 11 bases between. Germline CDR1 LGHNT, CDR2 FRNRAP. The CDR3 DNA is TGTGCTAGTGGTTTGTGGGGCGGTGGAGCTTTCTTT. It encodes CASGLWGGGAFF.

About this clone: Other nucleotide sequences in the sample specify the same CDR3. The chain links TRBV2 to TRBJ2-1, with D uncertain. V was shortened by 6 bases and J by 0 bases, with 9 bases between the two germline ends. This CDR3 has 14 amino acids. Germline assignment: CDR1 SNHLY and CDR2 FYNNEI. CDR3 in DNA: TGTGCCAGCAGGGCAGGAAGCTCCTACAATGAGCAGTTCTTC. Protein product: CASRAGSSYNEQFF.

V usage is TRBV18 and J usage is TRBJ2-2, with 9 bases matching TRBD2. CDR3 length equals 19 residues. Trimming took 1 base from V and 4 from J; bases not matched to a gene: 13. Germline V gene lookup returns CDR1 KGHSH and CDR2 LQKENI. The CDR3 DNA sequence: TGTGCCAGCTCACCACGGGTTGGTAGCGGGGGATCCTCCACCGGGGAGCTGTTTTTT. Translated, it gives CASSPRVGSGGSSTGELFF.

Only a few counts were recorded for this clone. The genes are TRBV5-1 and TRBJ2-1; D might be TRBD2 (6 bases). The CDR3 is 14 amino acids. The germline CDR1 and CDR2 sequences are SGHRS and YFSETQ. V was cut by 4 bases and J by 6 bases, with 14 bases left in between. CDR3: CASSATTSLNEQFF. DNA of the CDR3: TGCGCCAGCAGCGCCACGACTAGTCTCAATGAGCAGTTCTTC. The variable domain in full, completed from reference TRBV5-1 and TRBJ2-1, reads KAGVTQTPRYLIKTRGQQVTLSCSPISGHRSVSWYQQTPGQGLQFLFEYFSETQRNKGNFPGRFSGRQFSNSRSEMNVSTLELGDSALYLCASSATTSLNEQFFGPGTRLTVL.

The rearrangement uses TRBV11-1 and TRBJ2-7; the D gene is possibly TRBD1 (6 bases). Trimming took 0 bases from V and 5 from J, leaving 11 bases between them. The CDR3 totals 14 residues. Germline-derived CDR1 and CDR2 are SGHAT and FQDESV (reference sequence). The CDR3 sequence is CASSLATGQDEQYF. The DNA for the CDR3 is TGTGCCAGCAGCTTAGCGACAGGCCAGGACGAGCAGTACTTC.

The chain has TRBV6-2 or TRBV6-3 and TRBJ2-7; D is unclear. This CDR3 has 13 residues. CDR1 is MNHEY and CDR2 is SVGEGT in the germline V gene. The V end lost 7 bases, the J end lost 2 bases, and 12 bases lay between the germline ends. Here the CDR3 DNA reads TGTGCCAGCACCCCTTTCCTTGCCTACGAGCAGTACTTC. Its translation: CASTPFLAYEQYF.

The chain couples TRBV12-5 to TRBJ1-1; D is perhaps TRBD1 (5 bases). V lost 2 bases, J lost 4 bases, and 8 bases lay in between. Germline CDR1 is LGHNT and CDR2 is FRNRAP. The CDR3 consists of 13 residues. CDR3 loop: CASGLSGATEAFF. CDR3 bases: TGTGCTAGTGGTTTGAGTGGGGCCACTGAAGCTTTCTTT.

In DNA, the CDR3 is TGTGCCAGCAGTCCCCGACAGGGCCGGAGCACAGATACGCAGTATTTT. Its translation: CASSPRQGRSTDTQYF. This chain links TRBV28 with TRBJ2-3, with TRBD1 matching over 7 bases. The CDR3 spans 16 residues. Unmatched junction bases numbered 8, after V lost 5 bases and J lost 0 bases. The germline V gene has CDR1 MDHEN and CDR2 SYDVKM.

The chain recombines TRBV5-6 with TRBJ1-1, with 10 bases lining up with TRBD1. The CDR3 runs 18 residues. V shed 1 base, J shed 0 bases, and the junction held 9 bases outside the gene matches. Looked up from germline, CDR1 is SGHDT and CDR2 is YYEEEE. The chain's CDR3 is CASSLFGGQGWMNTEAFF. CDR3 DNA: TGTGCCAGCAGCTTGTTTGGGGGACAGGGGTGGATGAACACTGAAGCTTTCTTT. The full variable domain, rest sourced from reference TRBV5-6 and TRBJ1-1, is DAGVTQSPTHLIKTRGQQVTLRCSPKSGHDTVSWYQQALGQGPQFIFQYYEEEERQRGNFPDRFSGHQFPNYSSELNVNALLLGDSALYLCASSLFGGQGWMNTEAFFGQGTRLTVV.

The CDR3, as DNA: TGTGCCAGCAGCCAAACGAGCGGGAACACGCAGTATTTT. Translating it yields CASSQTSGNTQYF. V gene TRBV7-3 combines with J gene TRBJ2-3; 7 bases are a match to TRBD2. The CDR3 is 13 residues long. Germline CDR1 reads SGHTA; CDR2 reads FQGTGA. V lost 5 bases, J lost 9 bases, and 8 bases stayed unmatched.

CDR3 residues: CASSFPGQTLSGYTF. In DNA form, the CDR3 reads TGTGCCAGCAGTTTTCCCGGACAGACTTTGAGTGGCTACACCTTC. The J gene is TRBJ1-2, the V gene TRBV27; D is perhaps TRBD1 (6 bases). The CDR3 is 15 residues long. Trimming left V 3 bases short and J 7 bases short, with 18 bases between. The germline V gene encodes CDR1 MNHEY and CDR2 SMNVEV (reference sequence).

The CDR3 sequence is CASSFGLAVYNEQFF. The CDR3, as DNA: TGTGCCAGCAGCTTCGGACTAGCGGTATACAATGAGCAGTTCTTC. J is TRBJ2-1 and V is TRBV7-9; 10 nucleotides match TRBD2. Germline CDR1 is SEHNR and CDR2 is FQNEAQ (reference sequence). The CDR3 loop spans 15 amino acids. Trimming took 3 bases from V and 4 from J; bases not matched to a gene: 3.

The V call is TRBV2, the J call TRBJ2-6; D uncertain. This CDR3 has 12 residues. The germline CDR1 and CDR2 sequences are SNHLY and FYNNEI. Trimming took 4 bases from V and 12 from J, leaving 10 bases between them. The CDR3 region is CASSVQEAVLTF. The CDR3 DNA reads TGTGCCAGCAGTGTGCAGGAAGCCGTCCTGACTTTC.

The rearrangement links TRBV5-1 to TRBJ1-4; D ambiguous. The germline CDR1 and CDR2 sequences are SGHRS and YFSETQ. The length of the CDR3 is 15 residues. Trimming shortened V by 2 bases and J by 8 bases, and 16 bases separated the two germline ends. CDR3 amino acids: CASSFFSAGEEKLFF. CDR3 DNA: TGCGCCAGCAGCTTCTTCTCGGCAGGCGAAGAAAAACTGTTTTTT.

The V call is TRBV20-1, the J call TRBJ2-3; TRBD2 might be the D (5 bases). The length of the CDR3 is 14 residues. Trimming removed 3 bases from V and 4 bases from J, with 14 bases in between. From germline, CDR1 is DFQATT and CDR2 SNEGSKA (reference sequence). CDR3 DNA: TGCAGTGCTAGTAAACTAGATGGATCAGATACGCAGTATTTT. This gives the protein CSASKLDGSDTQYF.